These 14 T cell receptor beta chains came from one sample sequenced in a study of blood T cells in healthy people across ages. A J-beta primer mix and a sample-barcoded 5' primer were used in a second PCR of about 7 to 12 cycles. TCRdb analysed the 5' RACE reads with MiXCR anew, one entry per CDR3 protein. The sample includes approximately 790,000 distinct CDR3 sequences, about 59% of them seen just once. The material sequenced was blood. The receptors come from a man aged 30 to 45 in good health.

This clonotype was seen only a few times. J is TRBJ2-5 and V is TRBV20-1; D is unclear. Germline V gene sequence: CDR1 DFQATT, CDR2 SNEGSKA (reference sequence). This CDR3 is built from 14 residues. V was shortened by 3 bases and J by 2 bases, with 13 bases between the two germline ends. As DNA, the CDR3 is TGCAGTGCTAGCGGATGGGTTCTACAAGAGACCCAGTACTTC. Protein: CSASGWVLQETQYF.

This clonotype was observed a handful of times. The V call is TRBV30, the J call TRBJ2-4; D ambiguous. The CDR3 is 13 residues long. In germline, CDR1 is GTSNPN, CDR2 SVGIG (reference sequence). V was trimmed by 1 base and J by 0 bases, leaving 4 bases between them. The CDR3 sequence is CAWSALAKNIQYF. As DNA, the CDR3 is TGTGCCTGGAGTGCGCTAGCCAAAAACATTCAGTACTTC.

The chain joins TRBV27 to TRBJ1-4, with 8 positions matching TRBD1. Looked up from germline, CDR1 is MNHEY and CDR2 is SMNVEV (reference sequence). CDR3 length: 15 residues. J gave up 12 bases and V 5 bases, and 14 bases lay outside the gene matches. The CDR3, as DNA: TGTGCCAGCAGTCAAACTGGACAGGGATTCCGCGAACTGTTTTTT. Translation: CASSQTGQGFRELFF.

The CDR3 DNA is TGTGCCATCAGGGGACAGGCCCAGGAAAAACTGTTTTTT. This encodes CAIRGQAQEKLFF. The V call is TRBV10-3, the J call TRBJ1-4; TRBD1 agrees at 8 bases. From germline, CDR1 is ENHRY and CDR2 SYGVKD. This CDR3 has 13 residues. The V gene end was trimmed by 6 bases and the J gene end by 8 bases; junction bases not matched to a gene: 5.

The chain uses TRBV7-9 and TRBJ2-5, with D uncertain. CDR1 is SEHNR and CDR2 is FQNEAQ in the germline V gene (reference sequence). The CDR3 loop spans 17 amino acids. V was trimmed by 0 bases and J by 2 bases, leaving 16 bases between them. DNA of the CDR3: TGTGCCAGCAGCTTAGCGCGGACCGTATTACCTCAAGAGACCCAGTACTTC. Protein product: CASSLARTVLPQETQYF.

V gene TRBV20-1 combines with J gene TRBJ2-3; D assignment may be TRBD1 or TRBD2 (5 bases each). Trimming removed 4 bases from V and 4 bases from J, with 21 bases in between. The CDR3 length is 16 residues. Germline V gene sequence: CDR1 DFQATT, CDR2 SNEGSKA (reference sequence). The CDR3 loop reads CSATLPGPTPPDTQYF. DNA for the CDR3: TGCAGTGCTACCCTCCCGGGACCTACACCACCAGATACGCAGTATTTT.

This clonotype was seen only a few times. This sequence joins TRBV14 and TRBJ2-7; D gene unclear. Germline-derived CDR1 and CDR2 are SGHDN and FVKESK. The CDR3 is 14 amino acids. V lost 1 base to trimming and J lost 7 bases, with 14 bases between them. The CDR3 region is CASSQVVAVGEQYF. CDR3 DNA: TGTGCCAGCAGCCAAGTAGTTGCGGTCGGGGAGCAGTACTTC.

The chain joins TRBV7-9 to TRBJ2-1, with 8 bases that match TRBD1. The trim removed 4 bases at V and 9 bases at J, leaving 11 bases unmatched. CDR3 length: 15 residues. Germline CDR1 SEHNR, CDR2 FQNEAQ (reference sequence). CDR3 sequence: CASSSDRESLLEQFF. DNA of the CDR3: TGTGCCAGCAGCTCGGACAGGGAGAGTCTTCTTGAGCAGTTCTTC.

V is TRBV29-1 and J is TRBJ1-6, with D unresolved. CDR3 length equals 13 residues. Trimming removed 5 bases from V and 3 bases from J, with 8 bases in between. Looked up from germline, CDR1 is SQVTM and CDR2 is ANQGSEA. The DNA of the CDR3 is TGCAGCGTTAAGGAAAACTATAATTCACCCCTCCACTTT. Encoded protein: CSVKENYNSPLHF. Complete variable domain (other parts from reference TRBV29-1 and TRBJ1-6): SAVISQKPSRDICQRGTSLTIQCQVDSQVTMMFWYRQQPGQSLTLIATANQGSEATYESGFVIDKFPISRPNLTFSTLTVSNMSPEDSSIYLCSVKENYNSPLHFGNGTRLTVT.

V gene TRBV6-6 combines with J gene TRBJ1-2, with TRBD1 matching 7 bases. The trim removed 6 bases at V and 5 bases at J, leaving 6 bases unmatched. Germline CDR1 and CDR2: MNHNY and SVGAGI (reference sequence). CDR3 length: 13 residues. In DNA form, the CDR3 reads TGTGCCAGCAGCGTACCGGGACAGTATGGCTACACCTTC. This sequence encodes CASSVPGQYGYTF.

This rearrangement joins TRBV9 to TRBJ2-4, with TRBD2 as a possible D gene (5 bases). Near its end, the DNA agrees better with TRBJ2-7, so the J call may be wrong. The CDR3 runs 14 residues. Germline V lookup: CDR1 SGDLS, CDR2 YYNGEE. CDR3 DNA: TGTGCCAGCAGCGTAGGTTCGGACTCTTCCGAGCAGTACTTC. It translates to CASSVGSDSSEQYF.

The chain links TRBV14 to TRBJ2-1; D possibly matches TRBD1 or TRBD2 (5 bases each). The CDR3 is 14 residues long. The V gene's germline CDR1 is SGHDN and CDR2 FVKESK. The ends were cut back, 3 bases at V and 5 bases at J, with 11 bases in the middle. CDR3 region: CASSHTGAHNEQFF. DNA for the CDR3: TGTGCCAGCAGCCACACCGGGGCCCACAATGAGCAGTTCTTC.

The chain joins TRBV28 to TRBJ2-6; D is ambiguous. Germline V lookup: CDR1 MDHEN, CDR2 SYDVKM. CDR3 size: 14 residues. Trimming cost V 3 bases and J 5 bases, with 8 bases left between them. The CDR3 DNA is TGTGCCAGCAGTTTGGGGATGTGGGCCAACGTCCTGACTTTC. Amino acids: CASSLGMWANVLTF.

The rearrangement joins TRBV7-3 to TRBJ2-1; 7 bases line up with TRBD2. This CDR3 region has 13 residues. The J segment lost 9 bases and the V segment lost 3 bases, leaving 5 bases of the junction unmatched. Germline assignment: CDR1 SGHTA and CDR2 FQGTGA. The CDR3 here is CASSLRGYGEQFF. CDR3 in DNA: TGTGCCAGCAGCTTGCGGGGGTACGGTGAGCAGTTCTTC.